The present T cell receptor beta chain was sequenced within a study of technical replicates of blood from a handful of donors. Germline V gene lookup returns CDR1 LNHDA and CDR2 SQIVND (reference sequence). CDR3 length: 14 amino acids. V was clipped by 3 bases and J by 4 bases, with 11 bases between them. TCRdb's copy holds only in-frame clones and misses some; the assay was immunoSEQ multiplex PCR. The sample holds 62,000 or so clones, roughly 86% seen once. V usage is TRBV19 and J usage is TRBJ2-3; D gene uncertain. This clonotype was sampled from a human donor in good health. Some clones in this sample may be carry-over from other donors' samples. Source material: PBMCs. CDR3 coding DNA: TGTGCCAGTAGTATCTCGGTGGTAGCAGATACGCAGTATTTT. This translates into CASSISVVADTQYF.